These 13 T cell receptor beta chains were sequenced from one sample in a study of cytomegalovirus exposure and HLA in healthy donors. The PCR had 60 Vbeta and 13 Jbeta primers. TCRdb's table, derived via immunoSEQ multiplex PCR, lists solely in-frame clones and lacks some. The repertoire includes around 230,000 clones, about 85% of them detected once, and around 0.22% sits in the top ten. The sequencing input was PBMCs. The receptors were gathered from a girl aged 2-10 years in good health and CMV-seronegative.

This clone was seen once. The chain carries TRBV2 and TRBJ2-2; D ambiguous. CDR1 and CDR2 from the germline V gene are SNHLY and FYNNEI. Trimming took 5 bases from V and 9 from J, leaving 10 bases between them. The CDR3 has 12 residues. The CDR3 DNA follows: TGTGCCAGCAGTTACTACCCCCGGGAGCTGTTTTTT. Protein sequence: CASSYYPRELFF.

CDR3 DNA: TGCGCCAGCAGCCAAGATAGCGGGAGGGCCTCCAAAAACATTCAGTACTTC. It translates to CASSQDSGRASKNIQYF. The J gene is TRBJ2-4, the V gene TRBV4-1, with TRBD2 matching over 11 bases. The junction had 3 bases not matched to a gene; V was cut back by 0 bases and J by 2 bases. The germline V gene encodes CDR1 MGHRA and CDR2 YSYEKL. The CDR3 runs 17 residues.

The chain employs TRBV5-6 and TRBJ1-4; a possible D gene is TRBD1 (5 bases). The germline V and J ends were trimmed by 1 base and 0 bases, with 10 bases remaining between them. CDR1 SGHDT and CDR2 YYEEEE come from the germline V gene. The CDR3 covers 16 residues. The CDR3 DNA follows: TGTGCCAGCAGCTTGTCAGGGATCGCAACTAATGAAAAACTGTTTTTT. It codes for CASSLSGIATNEKLFF. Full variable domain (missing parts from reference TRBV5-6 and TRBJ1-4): DAGVTQSPTHLIKTRGQQVTLRCSPKSGHDTVSWYQQALGQGPQFIFQYYEEEERQRGNFPDRFSGHQFPNYSSELNVNALLLGDSALYLCASSLSGIATNEKLFFGSGTQLSVL.

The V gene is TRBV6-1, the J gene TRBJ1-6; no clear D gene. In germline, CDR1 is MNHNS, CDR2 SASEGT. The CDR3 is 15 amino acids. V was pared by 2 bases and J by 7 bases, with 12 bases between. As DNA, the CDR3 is TGTGCCAGCAGTGAAAGTCAAGTCTACAATTCACCCCTCCACTTT. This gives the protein CASSESQVYNSPLHF.

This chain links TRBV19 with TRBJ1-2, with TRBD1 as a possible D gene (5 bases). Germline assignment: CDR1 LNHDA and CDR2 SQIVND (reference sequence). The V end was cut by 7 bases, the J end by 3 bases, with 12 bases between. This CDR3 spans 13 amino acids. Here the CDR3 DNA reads TGTGCCAGTATCCGGGGGAACGACTATGGCTACACCTTC. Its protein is CASIRGNDYGYTF.

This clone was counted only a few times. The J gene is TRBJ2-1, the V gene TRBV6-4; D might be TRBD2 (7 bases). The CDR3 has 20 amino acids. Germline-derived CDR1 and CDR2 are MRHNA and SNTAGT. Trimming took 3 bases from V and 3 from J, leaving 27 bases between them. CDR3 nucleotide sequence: TGTGCCAGCAGTGAATCATACAACGAGGGGACGGGGGGCTTCTACAATGAGCAGTTCTTC. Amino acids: CASSESYNEGTGGFYNEQFF.

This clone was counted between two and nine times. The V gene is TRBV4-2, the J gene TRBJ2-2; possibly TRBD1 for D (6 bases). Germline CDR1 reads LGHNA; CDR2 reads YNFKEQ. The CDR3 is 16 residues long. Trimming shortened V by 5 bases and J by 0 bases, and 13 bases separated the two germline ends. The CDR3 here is CASSTKDRSNTGELFF. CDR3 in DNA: TGTGCCAGCAGCACCAAGGACAGATCGAACACCGGGGAGCTGTTTTTT.

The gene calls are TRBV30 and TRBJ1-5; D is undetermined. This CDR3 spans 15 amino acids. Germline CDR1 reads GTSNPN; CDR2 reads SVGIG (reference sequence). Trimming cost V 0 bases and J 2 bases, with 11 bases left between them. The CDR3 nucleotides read TGTGCCTGGAGTGTACGAGGGAATGGCAATCAGCCCCAGCATTTT. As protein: CAWSVRGNGNQPQHF.

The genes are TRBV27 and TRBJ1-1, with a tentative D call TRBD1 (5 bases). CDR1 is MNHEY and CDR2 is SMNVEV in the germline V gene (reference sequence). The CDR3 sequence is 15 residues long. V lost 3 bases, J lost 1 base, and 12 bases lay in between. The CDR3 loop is CASSFWGTSNTEAFF. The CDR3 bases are TGTGCCAGCAGTTTCTGGGGCACCTCGAACACTGAAGCTTTCTTT.

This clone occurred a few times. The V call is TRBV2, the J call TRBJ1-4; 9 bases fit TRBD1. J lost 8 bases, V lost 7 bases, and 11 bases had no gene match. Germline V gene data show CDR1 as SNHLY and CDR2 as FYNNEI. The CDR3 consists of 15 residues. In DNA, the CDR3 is TGTGCCAGCACGGACAGGGGTTTTAATAGGGAAAAACTGTTTTTT. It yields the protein CASTDRGFNREKLFF.

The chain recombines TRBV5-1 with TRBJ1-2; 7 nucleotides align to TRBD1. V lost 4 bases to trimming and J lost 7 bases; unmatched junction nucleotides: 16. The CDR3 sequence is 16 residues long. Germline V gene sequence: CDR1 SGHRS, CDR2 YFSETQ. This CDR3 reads CASSTMGEPGGRGYTF. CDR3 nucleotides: TGCGCCAGCAGCACGATGGGAGAACCAGGGGGTCGTGGCTACACCTTC.

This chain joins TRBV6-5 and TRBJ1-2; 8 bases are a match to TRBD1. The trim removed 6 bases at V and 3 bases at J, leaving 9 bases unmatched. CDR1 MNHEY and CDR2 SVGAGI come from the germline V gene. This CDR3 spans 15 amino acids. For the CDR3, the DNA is TGTGCCAGCAGGGAGACAGGGGCACGGTACTATGGCTACACCTTC. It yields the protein CASRETGARYYGYTF.

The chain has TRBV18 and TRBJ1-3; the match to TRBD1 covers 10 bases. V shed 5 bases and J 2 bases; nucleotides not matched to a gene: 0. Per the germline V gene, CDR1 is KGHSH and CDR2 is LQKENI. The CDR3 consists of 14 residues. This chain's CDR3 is CASSGQGAGNTIYF. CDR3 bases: TGTGCCAGCTCAGGACAGGGGGCTGGAAACACCATATATTTT.